A single sample is the source of the 4 T cell receptor beta chains below, sequenced in a study of T cells expressing NK-cell markers. Reprocessing the 5' RACE reads, TCRdb reports a single entry for every CDR3 protein and omits DNA. Across some 600,000 distinct CDR3 sequences, the top ten clones capture roughly 3.6% of the sample. The sample consisted of blood T cells: a sorted CD56 or NKG2C T cell subset, CD4+ or CD8+ T cells, or bulk PBMC T cells (not recorded which). These receptors all stem from a man younger than 35 in good health.

This rearrangement joins TRBV12-3 or TRBV12-4 to TRBJ1-1; TCRdb picks TRBD1, but there is no DNA to check that call. The length of the CDR3 is 15 residues. The CDR3 is CASSLTTGSHIEAFF.

V usage is TRBV20-1 and J usage is TRBJ2-5. Germline loops: CDR1 DFQATT, CDR2 SNEGSKA (reference sequence). The CDR3 is 15 residues long. CDR3 loop: CSAGRFLTGQETQYF.

The chain uses TRBV7-3 and TRBJ2-7; TCRdb returns TRBD1, unconfirmable since there is no DNA. This CDR3 contains 15 residues. CDR1 is SGHTA and CDR2 is FQGTGA in the germline V gene. CDR3 protein: CASSEVGGSVHEQYF.

The chain recombines TRBV18 with TRBJ2-3; TCRdb returns TRBD2, unconfirmable since there is no DNA. From germline, CDR1 is KGHSH and CDR2 LQKENI. The CDR3 spans 19 residues. CDR3 in amino acids: CASSPLARTPSEKTDTQYF.